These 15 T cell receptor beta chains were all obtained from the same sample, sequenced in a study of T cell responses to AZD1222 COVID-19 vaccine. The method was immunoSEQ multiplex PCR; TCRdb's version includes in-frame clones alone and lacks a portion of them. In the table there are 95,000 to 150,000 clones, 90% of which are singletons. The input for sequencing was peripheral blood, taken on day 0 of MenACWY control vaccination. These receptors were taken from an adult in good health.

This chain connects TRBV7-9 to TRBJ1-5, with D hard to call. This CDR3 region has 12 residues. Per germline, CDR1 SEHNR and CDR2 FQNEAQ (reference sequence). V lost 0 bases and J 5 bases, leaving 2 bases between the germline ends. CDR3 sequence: CASSLADQPQHF. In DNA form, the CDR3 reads TGTGCCAGCAGCTTAGCTGATCAGCCCCAGCATTTT.

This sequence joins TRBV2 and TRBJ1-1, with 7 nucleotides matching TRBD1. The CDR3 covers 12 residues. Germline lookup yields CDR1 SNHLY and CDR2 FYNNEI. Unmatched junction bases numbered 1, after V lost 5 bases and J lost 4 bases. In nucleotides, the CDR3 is TGTGCCAGCAGTCAGGGGGGCACTGAAGCTTTCTTT. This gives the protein CASSQGGTEAFF. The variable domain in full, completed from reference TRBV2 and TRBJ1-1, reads EPEVTQTPSHQVTQMGQEVILRCVPISNHLYFYWYRQILGQKVEFLVSFYNNEISEKSEIFDDQFSVERPDGSNFTLKIRSTKLEDSAMYFCASSQGGTEAFFGQGTRLTVV.

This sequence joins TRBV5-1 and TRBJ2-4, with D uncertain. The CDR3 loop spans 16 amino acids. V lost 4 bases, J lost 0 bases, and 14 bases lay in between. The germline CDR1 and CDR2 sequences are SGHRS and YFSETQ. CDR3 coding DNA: TGCGCCAGCAGCCCAATCAACACAGTAGCCAAAAACATTCAGTACTTC. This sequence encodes CASSPINTVAKNIQYF.

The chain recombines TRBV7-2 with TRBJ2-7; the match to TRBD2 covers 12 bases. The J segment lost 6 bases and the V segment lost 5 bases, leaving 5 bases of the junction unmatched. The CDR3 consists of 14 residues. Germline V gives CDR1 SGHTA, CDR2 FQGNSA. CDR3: CASSPSGRVSEQYF. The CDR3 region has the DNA TGTGCCAGCAGCCCTAGCGGGAGGGTGAGCGAGCAGTACTTC.

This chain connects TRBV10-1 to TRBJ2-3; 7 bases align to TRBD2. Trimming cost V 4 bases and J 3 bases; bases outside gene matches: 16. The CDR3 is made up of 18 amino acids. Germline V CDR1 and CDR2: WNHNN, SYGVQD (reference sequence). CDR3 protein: CASSAKTPSPGGTDTQYF. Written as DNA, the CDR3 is TGCGCCAGCAGTGCCAAGACCCCTAGCCCCGGGGGGACAGATACGCAGTATTTT.

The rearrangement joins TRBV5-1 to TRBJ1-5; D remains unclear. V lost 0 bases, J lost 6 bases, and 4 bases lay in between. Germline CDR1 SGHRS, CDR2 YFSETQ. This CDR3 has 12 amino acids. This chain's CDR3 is CASSLEGQPQHF. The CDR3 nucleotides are TGCGCCAGCAGCTTGGAAGGTCAGCCCCAGCATTTT.

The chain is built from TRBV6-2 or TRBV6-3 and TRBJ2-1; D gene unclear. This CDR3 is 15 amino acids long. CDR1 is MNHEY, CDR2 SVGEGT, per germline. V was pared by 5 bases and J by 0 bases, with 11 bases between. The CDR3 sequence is CASSRGRSSYNEQFF. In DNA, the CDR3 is TGTGCCAGCAGTCGTGGACGTAGCTCCTACAATGAGCAGTTCTTC.

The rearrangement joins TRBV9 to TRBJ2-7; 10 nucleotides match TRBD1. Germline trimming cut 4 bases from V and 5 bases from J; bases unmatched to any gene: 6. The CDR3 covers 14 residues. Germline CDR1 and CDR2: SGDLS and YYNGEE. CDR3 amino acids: CASSPGTGVHEQYV. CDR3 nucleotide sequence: TGTGCCAGCAGCCCCGGGACAGGGGTCCACGAGCAGTACGTC.

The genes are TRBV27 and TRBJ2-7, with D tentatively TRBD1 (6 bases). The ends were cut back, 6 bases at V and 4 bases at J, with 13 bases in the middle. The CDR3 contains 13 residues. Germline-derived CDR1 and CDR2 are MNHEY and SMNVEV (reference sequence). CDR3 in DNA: TGTGCCAGCAGCCGGGACATAAGGTACGAGCAGTACTTC. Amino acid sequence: CASSRDIRYEQYF.

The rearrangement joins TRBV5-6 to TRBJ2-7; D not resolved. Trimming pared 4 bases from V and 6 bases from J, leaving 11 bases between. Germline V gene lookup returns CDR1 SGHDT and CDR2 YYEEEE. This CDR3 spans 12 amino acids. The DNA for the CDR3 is TGTGCCAGCAGCCCGTTGGGAAGCGAGCAGTACGTC. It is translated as CASSPLGSEQYV.

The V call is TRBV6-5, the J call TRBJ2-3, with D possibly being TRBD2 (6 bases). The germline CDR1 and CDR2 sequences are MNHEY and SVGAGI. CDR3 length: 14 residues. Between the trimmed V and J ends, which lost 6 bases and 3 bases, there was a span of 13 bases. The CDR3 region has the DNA TGTGCCAGCAGGCTGGGGGGACGAACAGATACGCAGTATTTT. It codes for CASRLGGRTDTQYF.

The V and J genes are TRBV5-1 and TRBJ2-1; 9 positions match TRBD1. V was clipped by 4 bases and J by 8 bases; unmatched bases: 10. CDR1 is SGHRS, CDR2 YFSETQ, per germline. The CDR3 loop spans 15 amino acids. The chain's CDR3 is CASSLGTGIQDEQFF. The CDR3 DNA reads TGCGCCAGCAGCCTAGGGACAGGGATACAAGATGAGCAGTTCTTC.

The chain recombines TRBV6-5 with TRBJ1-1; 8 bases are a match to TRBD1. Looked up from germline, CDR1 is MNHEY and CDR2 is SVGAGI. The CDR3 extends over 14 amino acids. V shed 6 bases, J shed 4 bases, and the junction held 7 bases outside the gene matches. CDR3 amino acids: CASSPLRGLTEAFF. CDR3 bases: TGTGCCAGCAGCCCACTCAGGGGGCTCACTGAAGCTTTCTTT.

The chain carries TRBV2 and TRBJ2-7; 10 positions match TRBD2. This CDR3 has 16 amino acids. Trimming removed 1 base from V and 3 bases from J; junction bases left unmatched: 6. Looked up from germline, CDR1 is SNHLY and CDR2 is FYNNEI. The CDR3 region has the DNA TGTGCCAGCAGTGAAGTTTTGTCTAGCGGGAGCTACGAGCAGTACTTC. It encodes CASSEVLSSGSYEQYF. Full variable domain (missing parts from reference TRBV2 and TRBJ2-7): EPEVTQTPSHQVTQMGQEVILRCVPISNHLYFYWYRQILGQKVEFLVSFYNNEISEKSEIFDDQFSVERPDGSNFTLKIRSTKLEDSAMYFCASSEVLSSGSYEQYFGPGTRLTVT.

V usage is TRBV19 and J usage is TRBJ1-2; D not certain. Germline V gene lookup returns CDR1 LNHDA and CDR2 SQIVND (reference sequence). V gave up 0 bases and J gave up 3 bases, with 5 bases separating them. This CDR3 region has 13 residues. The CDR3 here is CASSIEPYYGYTF. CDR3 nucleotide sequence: TGTGCCAGTAGTATAGAGCCATACTATGGCTACACCTTC.